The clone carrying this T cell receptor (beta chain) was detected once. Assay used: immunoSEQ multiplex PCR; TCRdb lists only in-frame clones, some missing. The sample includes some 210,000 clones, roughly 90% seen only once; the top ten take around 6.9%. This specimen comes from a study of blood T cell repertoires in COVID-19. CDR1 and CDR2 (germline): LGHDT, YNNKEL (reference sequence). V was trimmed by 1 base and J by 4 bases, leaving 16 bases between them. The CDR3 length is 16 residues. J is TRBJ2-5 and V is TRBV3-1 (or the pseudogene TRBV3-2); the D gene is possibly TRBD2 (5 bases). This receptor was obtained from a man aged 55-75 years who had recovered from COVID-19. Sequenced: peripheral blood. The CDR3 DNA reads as TGTGCCAGCAGCCAAGCTGAGGGCGTATTATTAGAGACCCAGTACTTC. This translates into CASSQAEGVLLETQYF.